The 18 T cell receptor beta chains presented below share a single source sample, sequenced in a study of neoadjuvant anti-PD-1 for oral cavity cancer. TCRdb's copy holds only in-frame clones and misses some; the assay was immunoSEQ multiplex PCR. Of about 9,800 clones in the sample, roughly two thirds are singletons; the top ten hold approximately 4.7%. Documented time point: after neoadjuvant nivolumab, at surgical resection. The starting material was PBMCs, obtained after nivolumab (anti-PD-1) treatment. These receptors all stem from a person between 35 and 79 years old with oral cavity squamous cell carcinoma.

V is TRBV5-5 and J is TRBJ1-5; tentatively, D is TRBD1 (5 bases). Between the trimmed V and J ends, which lost 4 bases and 2 bases, there was a span of 10 bases. CDR3 length equals 14 residues. The germline V gene has CDR1 SGHKS and CDR2 YYEKEE (reference sequence). The CDR3 sequence: CASSPLGGNQPQHF. The CDR3 DNA is TGTGCCAGCAGCCCATTAGGGGGCAATCAGCCCCAGCATTTT.

This clone was observed a handful of times. This rearrangement joins TRBV6-5 to TRBJ1-5; the match to TRBD1 covers 9 bases. From germline, CDR1 is MNHEY and CDR2 SVGAGI. J gave up 4 bases and V 6 bases, and 4 bases lay outside the gene matches. CDR3 length: 14 residues. This CDR3 reads CASRGTGQNQPQHF. Written as DNA, the CDR3 is TGTGCCAGCAGGGGGACAGGGCAGAATCAGCCCCAGCATTTT.

This chain joins TRBV29-1 and TRBJ2-1; D is unclear. This CDR3 is built from 12 residues. Germline loops: CDR1 SQVTM, CDR2 ANQGSEA. V was trimmed by 7 bases and J by 9 bases, leaving 16 bases between them. CDR3 DNA: TGCAGCGCCAATTTTAGGGCCGCTGAGCAGTTCTTC. It yields the protein CSANFRAAEQFF.

The genes are TRBV11-2 and TRBJ2-7, with 12 bases lining up with TRBD2. In germline, CDR1 is SGHAT, CDR2 FQNNGV. This CDR3 is 16 amino acids long. The V segment lost 5 bases and the J segment 3 bases; nucleotides outside the gene matches: 8. This chain's CDR3 is CASSTPSGRAFYEQYF. DNA of the CDR3: TGTGCCAGCAGCACCCCTAGCGGGAGGGCCTTCTACGAGCAGTACTTC.

This clone was seen a few times. This sequence joins TRBV27 and TRBJ2-1; 7 positions agree with TRBD2. Looked up from germline, CDR1 is MNHEY and CDR2 is SMNVEV (reference sequence). CDR3 size: 15 residues. J was trimmed by 6 bases and V by 6 bases; bases with no gene match: 11. The CDR3 DNA is TGTGCCAGCAGCGTTCCGGGACCGGGGGGCAATGAGCAGTTCTTC. Translation: CASSVPGPGGNEQFF.

The chain has TRBV19 and TRBJ1-1; D ambiguous. The CDR3 contains 13 residues. Germline V gene sequence: CDR1 LNHDA, CDR2 SQIVND (reference sequence). The ends were cut back, 7 bases at V and 1 base at J, with 10 bases in the middle. This chain's CDR3 is CASIQVSNTEAFF. DNA for the CDR3: TGTGCCAGTATTCAGGTGTCGAACACTGAAGCTTTCTTT.

V gene TRBV5-6 combines with J gene TRBJ2-1; the D gene is possibly TRBD2 (6 bases). The V and J ends lost 4 bases and 6 bases respectively, with 20 bases between them. The germline CDR1 and CDR2 sequences are SGHDT and YYEEEE. This CDR3 region has 16 residues. The DNA for the CDR3 is TGTGCCAGCAGCATTTTGGCGGGAACCGGGTCCAATGAGCAGTTCTTC. Protein: CASSILAGTGSNEQFF.

The V call is TRBV5-6, the J call TRBJ2-1, with TRBD1 identical over 9 bases. The CDR3 is 17 residues long. Trimming took 0 bases from V and 7 from J; bases not matched to a gene: 11. Per the germline V gene, CDR1 is SGHDT and CDR2 is YYEEEE. CDR3 in DNA: TGTGCCAGCAGCTTGGCTTGGGCAGGGACAGGGAAGAATGAGCAGTTCTTC. It translates to CASSLAWAGTGKNEQFF.

This clone was observed once. The chain uses TRBV10-3 and TRBJ2-5; D gene uncertain. The V end was cut by 0 bases, the J end by 5 bases, with 10 bases between. Germline V gene sequence: CDR1 ENHRY, CDR2 SYGVKD. The CDR3 extends over 14 amino acids. In nucleotides, the CDR3 is TGTGCCATCAGTGAGTCAACCTCCGGGGAGACCCAGTACTTC. Protein sequence: CAISESTSGETQYF.

This chain connects TRBV2 to TRBJ2-3; TRBD2 might be the D (6 bases). V gave up 10 bases and J gave up 2 bases, with 19 bases separating them. CDR3 size: 15 residues. Germline assignment: CDR1 SNHLY and CDR2 FYNNEI. The CDR3 DNA is TGTGCCACCAGCCTAACTGCGGGGCCCACAGATACGCAGTATTTT. Protein: CATSLTAGPTDTQYF.

This clone was seen a few times. The genes are TRBV7-9 and TRBJ2-1; 8 nucleotides align to TRBD2. This CDR3 has 15 residues. Unmatched junction bases numbered 4, after V lost 5 bases and J lost 1 base. Germline assignment: CDR1 SEHNR and CDR2 FQNEAQ (reference sequence). The CDR3 region is CASSLSGTSYNEQFF. CDR3 in DNA: TGTGCCAGCAGCCTTAGCGGGACTTCCTACAATGAGCAGTTCTTC. Full variable domain (outside the CDR3, taken from reference TRBV7-9 and TRBJ2-1): DTGVSQNPRHKITKRGQNVTFRCDPISEHNRLYWYRQTLGQGPEFLTYFQNEAQLEKSRLLSDRFSAERPKGSFSTLEIQRTEQGDSAMYLCASSLSGTSYNEQFFGPGTRLTVL.

This clone came up once. The chain carries TRBV27 and TRBJ1-3; D is perhaps TRBD1 (5 bases). V lost 6 bases and J 4 bases, leaving 13 bases between the germline ends. The CDR3 spans 14 residues. Germline lookup yields CDR1 MNHEY and CDR2 SMNVEV (reference sequence). CDR3 sequence: CASREWGIGNTIYF. In DNA, the CDR3 is TGTGCCAGCAGAGAGTGGGGCATAGGAAACACCATATATTTT.

V and J are TRBV27 and TRBJ2-6; D call uncertain. V lost 6 bases and J lost 3, with 6 bases in between. This CDR3 is 13 amino acids long. Germline CDR1 is MNHEY and CDR2 is SMNVEV (reference sequence). This CDR3 is CASRSFGANVLTF. In nucleotides, the CDR3 is TGTGCCAGCAGGAGTTTTGGGGCCAACGTCCTGACTTTC.

The chain couples TRBV11-2 to TRBJ2-2; D might be TRBD1 (6 bases). Germline CDR1 SGHAT, CDR2 FQNNGV. The CDR3 has 14 amino acids. V gave up 5 bases and J gave up 4 bases, with 11 bases separating them. The CDR3 region is CASSVLQGTGELFF. The CDR3 region has the DNA TGTGCCAGCAGCGTCTTACAGGGCACCGGGGAGCTGTTTTTT. Filled out from reference TRBV11-2 and TRBJ2-2, the complete variable domain reads EAGVAQSPRYKIIEKRQSVAFWCNPISGHATLYWYQQILGQGPKLLIQFQNNGVVDDSQLPKDRFSAERLKGVDSTLKIQPAKLEDSAVYLCASSVLQGTGELFFGEGSRLTVL.

The rearrangement joins TRBV14 to TRBJ1-1, with D perhaps TRBD1 (5 bases). Trimming removed 4 bases from V and 1 base from J, with 10 bases in between. The germline CDR1 and CDR2 sequences are SGHDN and FVKESK. The length of the CDR3 is 14 residues. The CDR3 nucleotides read TGTGCCAGCAGCCCGACAGCTAAGAACACTGAAGCTTTCTTT. It is translated as CASSPTAKNTEAFF.

This chain joins TRBV7-8 and TRBJ1-5, with a possible D match to TRBD1 (6 bases). CDR1 is SGHVS, CDR2 FQNEAQ, per germline. Trimming cost V 6 bases and J 0 bases, with 27 bases left between them. The CDR3 covers 20 residues. CDR3 loop: CASSLPARDTSQYSNQPQHF. The CDR3 DNA reads TGTGCCAGCAGTCTTCCTGCCCGGGACACCTCCCAATATAGCAATCAGCCCCAGCATTTT.

The CDR3 coding sequence is TGTGCCTGGAGTTCGTTAGGGGGAAACACCATATATTTT. It codes for CAWSSLGGNTIYF. This sequence joins TRBV30 and TRBJ1-3; D remains unclear. The CDR3 covers 13 residues. V was pared by 2 bases and J by 4 bases, with 9 bases between. The germline V gene has CDR1 GTSNPN and CDR2 SVGIG (reference sequence). The variable domain in full, with the rest retrieved from reference TRBV30 and TRBJ1-3, is SQTIHQWPATLVQPVGSPLSLECTVEGTSNPNLYWYRQAAGRGLQLLFYSVGIGQISSEVPQNLSASRPQDRQFILSSKKLLLSDSGFYLCAWSSLGGNTIYFGEGSWLTVV.

This chain uses TRBV5-1 with TRBJ2-3, with D hard to call. Trimming shortened V by 2 bases and J by 5 bases, and 6 bases separated the two germline ends. Per germline, CDR1 SGHRS and CDR2 YFSETQ. The CDR3 is 12 amino acids. CDR3: CASSLGRDTQYF. The CDR3 DNA is TGCGCCAGCAGCTTAGGTCGAGATACGCAGTATTTT.